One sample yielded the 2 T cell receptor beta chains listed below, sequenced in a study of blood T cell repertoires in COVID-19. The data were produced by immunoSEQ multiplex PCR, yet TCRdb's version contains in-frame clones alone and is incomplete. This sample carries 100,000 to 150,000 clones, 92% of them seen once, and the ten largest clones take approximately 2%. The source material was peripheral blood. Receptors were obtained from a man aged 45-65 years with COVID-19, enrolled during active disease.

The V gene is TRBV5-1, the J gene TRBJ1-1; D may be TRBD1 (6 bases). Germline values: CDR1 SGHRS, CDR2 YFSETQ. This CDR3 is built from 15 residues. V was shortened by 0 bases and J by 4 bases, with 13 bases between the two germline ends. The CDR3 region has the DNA TGCGCCAGCAGCTTGGACCAGGGGTATGGCACTGAAGCTTTCTTT. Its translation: CASSLDQGYGTEAFF.

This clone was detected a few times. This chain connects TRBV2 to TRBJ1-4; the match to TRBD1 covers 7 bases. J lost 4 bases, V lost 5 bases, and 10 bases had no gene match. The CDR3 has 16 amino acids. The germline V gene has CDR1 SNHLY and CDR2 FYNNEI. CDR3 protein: CASSSEGTENNEKLFF. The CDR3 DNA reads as TGTGCCAGCAGTTCCGAAGGGACAGAGAATAATGAAAAACTGTTTTTT.